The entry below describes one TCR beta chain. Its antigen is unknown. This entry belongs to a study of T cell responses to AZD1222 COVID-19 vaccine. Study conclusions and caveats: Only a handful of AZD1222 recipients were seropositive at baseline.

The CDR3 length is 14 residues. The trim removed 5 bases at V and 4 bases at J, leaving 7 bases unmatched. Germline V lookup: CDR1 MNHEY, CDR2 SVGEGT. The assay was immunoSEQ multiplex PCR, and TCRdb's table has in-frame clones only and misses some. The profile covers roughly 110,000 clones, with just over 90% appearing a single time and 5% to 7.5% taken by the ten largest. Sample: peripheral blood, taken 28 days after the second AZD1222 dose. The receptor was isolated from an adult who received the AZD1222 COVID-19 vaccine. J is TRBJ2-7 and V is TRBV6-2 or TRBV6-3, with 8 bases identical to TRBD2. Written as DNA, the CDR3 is TGTGCCAGCAGTCCGACTAGCGTGGGGTACGAGCAGTACTTC. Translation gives CASSPTSVGYEQYF.